This T cell receptor (beta chain) comes out of a study of early T cells in non-severe SARS-CoV-2 infection. On the study more broadly: Sequencing input comprised bulk RNA from unsorted whole blood; chain pairing was not available.

The CDR3 runs 18 residues. Deletions cut 0 bases from V and 0 bases from J, with 12 bases between. Per germline, CDR1 PRHDT and CDR2 FYEKMQ (reference sequence). In the case of this clonotype: Its target is not known.

General observations from the study: Using VDJdb, the matching emphasized anti-spike CD8 responses while missing private and CD4 specificities.

Individual cDNA molecules carried attached unique molecular identifiers. A single record per CDR3 protein comes from TCRdb applying MiXCR to the 5' RACE reads. The sample carries more than 55,000 distinct CDR3 sequences, about 8.9% recorded once. This clonotype was sampled from an adult who was a healthcare worker with PCR-confirmed SARS-CoV-2 infection or an uninfected control (not recorded which). The chain has TRBV13 and TRBJ2-6; D remains unclear. The specimen was whole blood. The DNA of the CDR3 is TGTGCCAGCAGCTTAGGTCTAGGGTCGAGCTCTGGGGCCAACGTCCTGACTTTC. Translation gives CASSLGLGSSSGANVLTF.